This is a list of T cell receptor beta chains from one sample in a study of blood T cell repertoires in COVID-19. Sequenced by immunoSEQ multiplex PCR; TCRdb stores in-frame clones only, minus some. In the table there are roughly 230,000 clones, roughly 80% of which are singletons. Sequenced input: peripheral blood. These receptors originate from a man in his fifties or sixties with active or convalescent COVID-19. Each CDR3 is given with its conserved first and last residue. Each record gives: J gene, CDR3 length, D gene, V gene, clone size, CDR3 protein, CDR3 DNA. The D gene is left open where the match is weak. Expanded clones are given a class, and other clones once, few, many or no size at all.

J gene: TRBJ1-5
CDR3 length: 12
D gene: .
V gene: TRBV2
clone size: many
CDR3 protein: CASRDINQPQHF
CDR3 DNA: TGTGCCTCCCGGGACATCAATCAGCCCCAGCATTTT

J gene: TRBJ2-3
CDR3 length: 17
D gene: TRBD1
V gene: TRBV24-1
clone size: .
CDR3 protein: CATSDSAQGAGEDTQYF
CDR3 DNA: TGTGCCACCAGTGATTCCGCTCAGGGGGCCGGGGAAGATACGCAGTATTTT

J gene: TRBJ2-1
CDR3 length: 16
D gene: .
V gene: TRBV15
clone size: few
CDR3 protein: CATSRDRGGSYNEQFF
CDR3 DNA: TGTGCCACCAGCAGAGATAGGGGCGGCTCCTACAATGAGCAGTTCTTC

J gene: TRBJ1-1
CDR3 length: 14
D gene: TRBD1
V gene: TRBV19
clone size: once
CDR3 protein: CASSMDRGNTEAFF
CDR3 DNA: TGTGCCAGTAGTATGGACAGGGGAAACACTGAAGCTTTCTTT

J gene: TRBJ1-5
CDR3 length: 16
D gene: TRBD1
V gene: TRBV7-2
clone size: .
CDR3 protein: CASSLVGTGGNQPQHF
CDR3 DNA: TGTGCCAGCAGCTTAGTAGGGACAGGGGGTAATCAGCCCCAGCATTTT

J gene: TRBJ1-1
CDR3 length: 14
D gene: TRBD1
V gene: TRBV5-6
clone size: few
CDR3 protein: CASSLGQGWTEAFF
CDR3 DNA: TGTGCCAGCAGCTTGGGACAGGGGTGGACTGAAGCTTTCTTT

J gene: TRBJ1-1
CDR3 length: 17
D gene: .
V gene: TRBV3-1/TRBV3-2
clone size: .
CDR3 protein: CASSQAPTGSGTTEAFF
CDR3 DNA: TGTGCCAGCAGCCAAGCCCCGACAGGTAGTGGAACAACTGAAGCTTTCTTT

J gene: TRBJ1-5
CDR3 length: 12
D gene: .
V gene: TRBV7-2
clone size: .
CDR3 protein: CASSPSGQPQHF
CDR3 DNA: TGTGCCAGCAGCCCGAGCGGTCAGCCCCAGCATTTT

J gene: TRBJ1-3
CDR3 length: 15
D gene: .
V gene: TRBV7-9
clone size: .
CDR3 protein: CASSLVGSSGNTIYF
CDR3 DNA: TGTGCCAGCAGCTTAGTGGGGAGCTCTGGAAACACCATATATTTT

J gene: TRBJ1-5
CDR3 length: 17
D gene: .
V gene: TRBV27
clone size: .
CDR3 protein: CASSLFGSGPPRQPQHF
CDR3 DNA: TGTGCCAGCAGTTTATTTGGCTCAGGGCCACCCCGGCAGCCCCAGCATTTT

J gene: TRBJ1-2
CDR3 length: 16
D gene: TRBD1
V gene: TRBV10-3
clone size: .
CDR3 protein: CAISEGRGRRDYGYTF
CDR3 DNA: TGTGCCATCAGTGAGGGAAGGGGGCGCAGGGACTATGGCTACACCTTC

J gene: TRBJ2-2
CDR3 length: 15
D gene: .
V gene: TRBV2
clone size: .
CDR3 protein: CASSESGTSRRELFF
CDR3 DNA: TGTGCCAGCAGTGAATCAGGGACATCTAGAAGGGAGCTGTTTTTT

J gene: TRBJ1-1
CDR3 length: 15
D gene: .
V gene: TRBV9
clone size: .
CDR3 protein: CASSVVAGLTTEAFF
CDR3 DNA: TGTGCCAGCAGCGTAGTGGCAGGCCTGACCACTGAAGCTTTCTTT

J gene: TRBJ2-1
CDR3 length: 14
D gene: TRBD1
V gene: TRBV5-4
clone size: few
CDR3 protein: CASSPGTGDHEQFF
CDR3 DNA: TGTGCCAGCAGCCCGGGGACAGGGGACCATGAGCAGTTCTTC

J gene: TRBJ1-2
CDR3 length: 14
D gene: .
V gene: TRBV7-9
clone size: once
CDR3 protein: CASQTPGGPGGYTF
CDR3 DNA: TGTGCCAGCCAAACCCCCGGGGGGCCAGGGGGCTACACCTTC

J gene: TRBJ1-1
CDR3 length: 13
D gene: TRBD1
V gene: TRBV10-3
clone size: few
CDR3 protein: CASRTGADTEAFF
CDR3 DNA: TGTGCCTCCCGGACAGGGGCGGACACTGAAGCTTTCTTT

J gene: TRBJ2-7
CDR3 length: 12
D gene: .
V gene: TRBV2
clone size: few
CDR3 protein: CASSEAYYEQYF
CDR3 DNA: TGTGCCAGCAGTGAAGCTTACTACGAGCAGTACTTC

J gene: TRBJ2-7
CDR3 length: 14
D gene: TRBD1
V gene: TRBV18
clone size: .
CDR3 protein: CASSRDRGGSEQYF
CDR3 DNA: TGTGCCAGCTCAAGGGACAGGGGCGGGTCCGAGCAGTACTTC

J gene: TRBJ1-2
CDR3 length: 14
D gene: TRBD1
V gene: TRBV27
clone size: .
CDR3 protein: CASSPDRWAYGYTF
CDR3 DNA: TGTGCCAGCAGTCCGGACAGGTGGGCGTATGGCTACACCTTC

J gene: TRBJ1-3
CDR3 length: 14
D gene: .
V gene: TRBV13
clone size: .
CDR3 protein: CASSRGTSGNTIYF
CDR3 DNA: TGTGCCAGCAGCCGCGGTACCTCTGGAAACACCATATATTTT

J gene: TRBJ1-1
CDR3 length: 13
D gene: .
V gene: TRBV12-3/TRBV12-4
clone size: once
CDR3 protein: CASSFDMNTEAFF
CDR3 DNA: TGTGCCAGCAGTTTTGACATGAACACTGAAGCTTTCTTT

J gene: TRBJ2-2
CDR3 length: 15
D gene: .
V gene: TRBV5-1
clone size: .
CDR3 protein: CASSLGRGGTGELFF
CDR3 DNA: TGCGCCAGCAGCTTGGGGAGGGGTGGCACCGGGGAGCTGTTTTTT

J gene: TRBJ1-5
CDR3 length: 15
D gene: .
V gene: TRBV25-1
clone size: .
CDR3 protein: CASSERGGSNQPQHF
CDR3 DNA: TGTGCCAGCAGTGAACGCGGTGGTAGCAATCAGCCCCAGCATTTT

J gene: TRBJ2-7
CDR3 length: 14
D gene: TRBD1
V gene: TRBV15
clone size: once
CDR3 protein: CATSSGQGHYEQYF
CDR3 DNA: TGTGCCACCAGCAGCGGACAGGGGCATTACGAGCAGTACTTC

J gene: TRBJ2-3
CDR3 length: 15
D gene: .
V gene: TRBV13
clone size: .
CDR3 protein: CASSHPTTRADTQYF
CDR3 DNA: TGTGCCAGCAGCCACCCTACTACACGGGCAGATACGCAGTATTTT

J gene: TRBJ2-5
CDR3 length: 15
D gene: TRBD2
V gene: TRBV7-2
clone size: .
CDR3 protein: CASSLVAGEQETQYF
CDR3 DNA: TGTGCCAGCAGCTTAGTGGCGGGGGAACAAGAGACCCAGTACTTC

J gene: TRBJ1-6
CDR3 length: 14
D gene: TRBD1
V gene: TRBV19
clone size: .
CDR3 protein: CASSSGTGRSPLHF
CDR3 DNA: TGTGCCAGTAGTTCCGGGACAGGGCGATCACCCCTCCACTTT

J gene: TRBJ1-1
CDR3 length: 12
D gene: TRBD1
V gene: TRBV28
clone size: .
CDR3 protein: CASPTGGDEAFF
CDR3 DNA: TGTGCCAGTCCCACAGGGGGTGATGAAGCTTTCTTT

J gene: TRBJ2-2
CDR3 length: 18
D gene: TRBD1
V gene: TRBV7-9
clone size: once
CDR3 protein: CASSLGTGGALRTGELFF
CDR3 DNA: TGTGCCAGCAGCTTAGGAACAGGGGGCGCCCTTCGCACCGGGGAGCTGTTTTTT

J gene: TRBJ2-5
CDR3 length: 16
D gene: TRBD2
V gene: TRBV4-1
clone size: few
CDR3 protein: CASSQDPGGSQETQYF
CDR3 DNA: TGCGCCAGCAGCCAAGACCCGGGGGGGAGTCAAGAGACCCAGTACTTC

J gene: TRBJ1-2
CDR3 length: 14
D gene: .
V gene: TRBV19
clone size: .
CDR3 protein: CASSLAGSGYGYTF
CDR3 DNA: TGTGCCAGTAGTCTGGCAGGTTCAGGCTATGGCTACACCTTC

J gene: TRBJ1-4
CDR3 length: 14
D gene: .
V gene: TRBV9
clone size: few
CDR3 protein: CASSVDGENEKLFF
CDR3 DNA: TGTGCCAGCAGCGTAGACGGGGAGAACGAAAAACTGTTTTTT

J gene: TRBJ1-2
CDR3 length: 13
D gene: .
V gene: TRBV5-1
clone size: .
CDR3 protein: CASSLGQNQGYTF
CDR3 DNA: TGCGCCAGCAGCTTGGGGCAAAATCAGGGCTACACCTTC

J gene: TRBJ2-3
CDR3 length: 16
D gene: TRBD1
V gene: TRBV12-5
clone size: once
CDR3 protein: CASGKGTGASTDTQYF
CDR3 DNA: TGTGCTAGTGGTAAAGGGACAGGGGCTAGCACAGATACGCAGTATTTT

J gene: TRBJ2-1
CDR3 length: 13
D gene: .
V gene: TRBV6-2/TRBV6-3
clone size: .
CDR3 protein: CASSVTSFNEQFF
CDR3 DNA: TGTGCCAGCAGCGTTACTAGTTTCAATGAGCAGTTCTTC

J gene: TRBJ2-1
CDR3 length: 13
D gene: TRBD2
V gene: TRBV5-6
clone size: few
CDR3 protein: CASSPTSANEQFF
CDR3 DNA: TGTGCCAGCAGCCCAACTAGCGCCAATGAGCAGTTCTTC

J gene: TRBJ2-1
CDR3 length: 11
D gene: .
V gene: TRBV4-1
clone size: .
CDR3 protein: CASSQDREQFF
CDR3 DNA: TGCGCCAGCAGCCAAGACAGGGAGCAGTTCTTC